This T cell receptor (beta chain) was sequenced for a study of human T cells and chemical hapten exposure. This clonotype was detected a few times. Time point in this sample: pre-sensitization, week 0. Treatment denoted: therapeutic diphenylcyclopropenone sensitization with weekly scalp DPC. Participating donors were patients with alopecia, aged 18 to 70 years, considered appropriate candidates for DPC. Each CDR3 protein is one row after TCRdb ran MiXCR on the RACE reads. This table has around 350,000 distinct CDR3 sequences, approximately 5% appearing once. This CDR3 has 13 amino acids. Trimming stripped 4 bases from V and 7 bases from J, with 13 bases between.

The TCR sequence derives from a woman aged 18-29 years with alopecia areata. Some clones in this sample may be carry-over from other donors' samples. Sequenced material: whole blood, taken in connection with sensitization to the hapten diphenylcyclopropenone (DPC). V usage is TRBV12-3 or TRBV12-4 and J usage is TRBJ1-1, with a possible D match to TRBD1 (6 bases). CDR3: CASSSQGPLEAFF. Written as DNA, the CDR3 is TGTGCCAGCAGTTCACAGGGTCCCCTTGAAGCTTTCTTT.